The 26 T cell receptor beta chains in this list originate from one sample, sequenced in a study of blood T cell repertoires in COVID-19. TCRdb's table, derived via immunoSEQ multiplex PCR, lists solely in-frame clones and lacks some. The sample consists of roughly 260,000 clones, approximately 89% of them appearing once. Sequenced: PBMCs or T cells enriched from blood (not recorded which). These receptors were collected from a woman between 18 and 29 years old who had recovered from COVID-19.

The chain employs TRBV7-9 and TRBJ2-7; D call uncertain. Germline CDR1 SEHNR, CDR2 FQNEAQ (reference sequence). V was clipped by 1 base and J by 3 bases, with 13 bases between them. This CDR3 has 15 amino acids. CDR3 residues: CASSLVPDIDYEQYF. The CDR3 DNA sequence: TGTGCCAGCAGCTTAGTTCCCGATATAGACTACGAGCAGTACTTC.

This chain uses TRBV13 with TRBJ1-6, with D maybe TRBD1 (5 bases). Germline V CDR1 and CDR2: PRHDT, FYEKMQ (reference sequence). This CDR3 is built from 16 residues. V was trimmed by 4 bases and J by 8 bases, leaving 18 bases between them. The CDR3 loop reads CASSSPRQRTDSPLHF. The CDR3 DNA reads as TGTGCCAGCAGCTCCCCCCGACAGCGTACTGATTCACCCCTCCACTTT.

The CDR3 coding sequence is TGTGCCAGCAGCTCTCTGACAGGAGGTGAGTCACCCCTCCACTTT. It is translated as CASSSLTGGESPLHF. The genes are TRBV5-6 and TRBJ1-6, with a possible D match to TRBD1 (6 bases). This CDR3 spans 15 amino acids. Trimming took 3 bases from V and 10 from J, leaving 17 bases between them. The germline V gene encodes CDR1 SGHDT and CDR2 YYEEEE.

The V call is TRBV14, the J call TRBJ1-1; the match to TRBD1 covers 8 bases. Unmatched junction bases numbered 2, after V lost 1 base and J lost 1 base. This CDR3 is built from 15 residues. Germline V CDR1 and CDR2: SGHDN, FVKESK. The CDR3: CASSQVQGANTEAFF. CDR3 DNA: TGTGCCAGCAGCCAAGTCCAGGGGGCGAACACTGAAGCTTTCTTT.

This clone has only a few counts. V usage is TRBV29-1 and J usage is TRBJ1-2; 7 positions agree with TRBD1. The CDR3 sequence is 16 residues long. With V trimmed by 1 base and J by 5 bases, 13 bases remained unmatched. Germline V gene lookup returns CDR1 SQVTM and CDR2 ANQGSEA. CDR3 DNA sequence: TGCAGCGTTGAAGGACCTGATGACAGGGTTGGGTATGGCTACACCTTC. Amino acids: CSVEGPDDRVGYGYTF.

This chain links TRBV9 with TRBJ2-3; a possible D gene is TRBD1 (6 bases). CDR3 length: 14 amino acids. Germline V lookup: CDR1 SGDLS, CDR2 YYNGEE. V gave up 4 bases and J gave up 2 bases, with 11 bases separating them. The CDR3 reads CASSPNRATDTQYF. The CDR3 nucleotides are TGTGCCAGCAGCCCGAACAGGGCCACAGATACGCAGTATTTT.

The V call is TRBV11-2, the J call TRBJ2-5; D not resolved. V gave up 1 base and J gave up 1 base, with 10 bases separating them. CDR1 and CDR2 from the germline V gene are SGHAT and FQNNGV. The CDR3 totals 15 residues. CDR3 sequence (DNA): TGTGCCAGCAGCTTAGGGTCCGGGTTCCAAGAGACCCAGTACTTC. Amino acid sequence: CASSLGSGFQETQYF.

The chain recombines TRBV19 with TRBJ1-1; D is perhaps TRBD1 (6 bases). Per germline, CDR1 LNHDA and CDR2 SQIVND (reference sequence). The V and J ends lost 8 bases and 1 base respectively, with 11 bases between them. The CDR3 runs to 13 residues. The CDR3: CASGLQGNTEAFF. The DNA of the CDR3 is TGTGCCAGTGGCCTACAGGGGAACACTGAAGCTTTCTTT.

This chain joins TRBV28 and TRBJ1-4; the match to TRBD1 covers 7 bases. CDR1 is MDHEN, CDR2 SYDVKM, per germline. CDR3 size: 15 residues. With V trimmed by 6 bases and J by 5 bases, 9 bases remained unmatched. The DNA for the CDR3 is TGTGCCAGCAGCACAGCAGGGGGGCTGAATGAAAAACTGTTTTTT. It encodes CASSTAGGLNEKLFF.

The rearrangement links TRBV15 to TRBJ2-6; weak D call: TRBD1 (5 bases). The CDR3 has 15 residues. Trimming removed 0 bases at V and 2 bases at J, with 5 bases between. The germline V gene encodes CDR1 LNHNV and CDR2 YYDKDF (reference sequence). The CDR3 is CATSRDRAGANVLTF. In DNA form, the CDR3 reads TGTGCCACCAGCAGAGACAGGGCTGGGGCCAACGTCCTGACTTTC.

The chain carries TRBV3-1 (or the pseudogene TRBV3-2) and TRBJ2-2; 7 nucleotides line up with TRBD2. Germline assignment: CDR1 LGHDT and CDR2 YNNKEL (reference sequence). After removal of 1 base from V and 4 bases from J, the junction contained 6 bases not matched to a gene. The CDR3 extends over 16 amino acids. The CDR3 DNA follows: TGTGCCAGCAGCCAAGGTCTAGCGGCCTCCACCGGGGAGCTGTTTTTT. This encodes CASSQGLAASTGELFF.

V gene TRBV5-1 combines with J gene TRBJ2-6, with TRBD2 as a possible D gene (6 bases). Germline CDR1 SGHRS, CDR2 YFSETQ. V was cut by 3 bases and J by 3 bases, with 7 bases left in between. The CDR3 covers 14 residues. CDR3 DNA sequence: TGCGCCAGCAGCTGGGGAGGTGGGGCCAACGTCCTGACTTTC. This sequence encodes CASSWGGGANVLTF. Full variable domain (rest looked up from reference TRBV5-1 and TRBJ2-6): KAGVTQTPRYLIKTRGQQVTLSCSPISGHRSVSWYQQTPGQGLQFLFEYFSETQRNKGNFPGRFSGRQFSNSRSEMNVSTLELGDSALYLCASSWGGGANVLTFGAGSRLTVL.

This rearrangement joins TRBV9 to TRBJ1-1, with 9 bases that match TRBD1. V lost 3 bases to trimming and J lost 5 bases; unmatched junction nucleotides: 5. Germline loops: CDR1 SGDLS, CDR2 YYNGEE. This CDR3 comprises 14 residues. The CDR3 DNA sequence: TGTGCCAGCAGCGCGGGACAGGGATGGACTGAAGCTTTCTTT. Protein product: CASSAGQGWTEAFF.

This clone was recorded only once. The chain carries TRBV7-2 and TRBJ1-1, with 7 positions matching TRBD1. CDR1 SGHTA and CDR2 FQGNSA come from the germline V gene. J gave up 10 bases and V 5 bases, and 10 bases lay outside the gene matches. This CDR3 comprises 13 residues. CDR3 residues: CASSQTTGTVAFF. In DNA, the CDR3 is TGTGCCAGCAGCCAAACCACCGGGACAGTAGCTTTCTTT.

The chain is built from TRBV15 and TRBJ2-1; 9 positions agree with TRBD2. This CDR3 is 15 amino acids long. V lost 5 bases, J lost 3 bases, and 5 bases stayed unmatched. CDR1 and CDR2 (germline): LNHNV, YYDKDF (reference sequence). CDR3 coding DNA: TGTGCCACCAGCTCCAATAGCGGGAGCTACAATGAGCAGTTCTTC. Amino acid sequence: CATSSNSGSYNEQFF.

J is TRBJ2-3 and V is TRBV2; maybe TRBD1 (6 bases). The germline gives CDR1 SNHLY, CDR2 FYNNEI. Trimming removed 11 bases from V and 2 bases from J, with 17 bases in between. The CDR3 covers 14 residues. In DNA form, the CDR3 reads TGTGCCGGAGGACAGAGGAAAATCACAGATACGCAGTATTTT. It codes for CAGGQRKITDTQYF.

This clone has a handful of counts. The V and J genes are TRBV7-6 and TRBJ1-2; D ambiguous. CDR1 and CDR2 from the germline V gene are SGHVS and FNYEAQ. Trimming took 2 bases from V and 0 from J, leaving 10 bases between them. There are 15 residues in the CDR3. DNA for the CDR3: TGTGCCAGCAGCTTATCGGGGAATTCTAACTATGGCTACACCTTC. The encoded protein is CASSLSGNSNYGYTF.

V is TRBV6-2 or TRBV6-3 and J is TRBJ1-4, with unresolved D. Germline assignment: CDR1 MNHEY and CDR2 SVGEGT. V lost 2 bases to trimming and J lost 5 bases, with 9 bases between them. The CDR3 length is 14 residues. The DNA for the CDR3 is TGTGCCAGCAGTTACCCAAGAGCGAATGAAAAACTGTTTTTT. Translation: CASSYPRANEKLFF.

J is TRBJ2-2 and V is TRBV2; 8 bases agree with TRBD1. Per the germline V gene, CDR1 is SNHLY and CDR2 is FYNNEI. This CDR3 is built from 15 residues. The junction had 10 bases not matched to a gene; V was cut back by 6 bases and J by 7 bases. CDR3 residues: CASRVLTGVGGELFF. The CDR3 DNA reads TGTGCCAGCAGAGTGTTGACAGGGGTTGGCGGGGAGCTGTTTTTT.

V usage is TRBV9 and J usage is TRBJ2-3; D not certain. The ends were cut back, 0 bases at V and 1 base at J, with 9 bases in the middle. The CDR3 has 15 residues. The V gene's germline CDR1 is SGDLS and CDR2 YYNGEE. The CDR3 nucleotides are TGTGCCAGCAGCGTAGGTTGGGCAGGCACAGATACGCAGTATTTT. The encoded protein is CASSVGWAGTDTQYF.

The genes are TRBV13 and TRBJ1-5; a possible D gene is TRBD1 (5 bases). Trimming left V 1 base short and J 6 bases short, with 16 bases between. Looked up from germline, CDR1 is PRHDT and CDR2 is FYEKMQ (reference sequence). This CDR3 is 16 amino acids long. The CDR3 spells CASSLVRGVVVQPQHF. CDR3 coding DNA: TGTGCCAGCAGCTTAGTGCGGGGGGTAGTTGTTCAGCCCCAGCATTTT.

The chain couples TRBV13 to TRBJ2-5, with 13 bases identical to TRBD2. This CDR3 is 15 amino acids long. CDR1 and CDR2 (germline): PRHDT, FYEKMQ (reference sequence). Unmatched junction bases numbered 4, after V lost 5 bases and J lost 4 bases. CDR3 in amino acids: CASSATSGRAETQYF. The CDR3 coding sequence is TGTGCCAGCAGCGCCACTAGCGGGAGGGCAGAGACCCAGTACTTC.

This rearrangement joins TRBV30 to TRBJ1-1; D gene unclear. Trimming removed 7 bases at V and 6 bases at J, with 18 bases between. This CDR3 is built from 13 residues. Germline V CDR1 and CDR2: GTSNPN, SVGIG (reference sequence). For the CDR3, the DNA is TGTGCCTCGGCCCGGACGGCGGGGTCTGAAGCTTTCTTT. Translated, it gives CASARTAGSEAFF. Combining the CDR3 with reference TRBV30 and TRBJ1-1 gives the whole variable domain SQTIHQWPATLVQPVGSPLSLECTVEGTSNPNLYWYRQAAGRGLQLLFYSVGIGQISSEVPQNLSASRPQDRQFILSSKKLLLSDSGFYLCASARTAGSEAFFGQGTRLTVV.

The chain joins TRBV6-4 to TRBJ2-1, with 9 bases fitting TRBD1. The V segment lost 0 bases and the J segment 7 bases; nucleotides outside the gene matches: 1. CDR1 and CDR2 from the germline V gene are MRHNA and SNTAGT. The CDR3 totals 14 residues. CDR3 nucleotide sequence: TGTGCCAGCAGTGACTCGACAGGGGGAAATGAGCAGTTCTTC. As protein: CASSDSTGGNEQFF.

V usage is TRBV3-1 (or the pseudogene TRBV3-2) and J usage is TRBJ2-1; 13 bases align to TRBD2. The V gene's germline CDR1 is LGHDT and CDR2 YNNKEL (reference sequence). The CDR3 is 17 amino acids. After removal of 2 bases from V and 5 bases from J, the junction contained 6 bases not matched to a gene. CDR3 amino acids: CASSQSPGTSGNNEQFF. CDR3 bases: TGTGCCAGCAGCCAAAGTCCCGGGACTAGCGGGAACAATGAGCAGTTCTTC.

The gene calls are TRBV5-1 and TRBJ2-3; 9 bases map to TRBD2. V gave up 1 base and J gave up 5 bases; unmatched junction bases: 8. Looked up from germline, CDR1 is SGHRS and CDR2 is YFSETQ. The CDR3 is 16 residues long. CDR3 coding DNA: TGCGCCAGCAGCTTGTTAACTAGCGGGTCGGTAGATACGCAGTATTTT. Its protein product is CASSLLTSGSVDTQYF.